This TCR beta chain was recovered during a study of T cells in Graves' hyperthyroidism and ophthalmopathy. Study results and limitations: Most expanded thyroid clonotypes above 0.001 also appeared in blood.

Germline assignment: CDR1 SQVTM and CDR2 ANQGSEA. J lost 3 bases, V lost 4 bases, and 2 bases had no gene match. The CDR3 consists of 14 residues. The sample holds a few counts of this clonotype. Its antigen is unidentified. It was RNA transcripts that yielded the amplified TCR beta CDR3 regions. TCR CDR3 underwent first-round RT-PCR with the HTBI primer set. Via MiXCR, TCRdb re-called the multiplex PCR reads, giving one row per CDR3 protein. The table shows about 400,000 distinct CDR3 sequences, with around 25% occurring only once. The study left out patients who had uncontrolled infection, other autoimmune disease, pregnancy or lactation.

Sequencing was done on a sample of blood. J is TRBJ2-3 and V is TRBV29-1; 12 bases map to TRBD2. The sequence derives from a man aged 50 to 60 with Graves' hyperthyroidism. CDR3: CSVVGTSGTDTQYF. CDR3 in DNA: TGCAGCGTTGTAGGGACTAGCGGGACAGATACGCAGTATTTT.